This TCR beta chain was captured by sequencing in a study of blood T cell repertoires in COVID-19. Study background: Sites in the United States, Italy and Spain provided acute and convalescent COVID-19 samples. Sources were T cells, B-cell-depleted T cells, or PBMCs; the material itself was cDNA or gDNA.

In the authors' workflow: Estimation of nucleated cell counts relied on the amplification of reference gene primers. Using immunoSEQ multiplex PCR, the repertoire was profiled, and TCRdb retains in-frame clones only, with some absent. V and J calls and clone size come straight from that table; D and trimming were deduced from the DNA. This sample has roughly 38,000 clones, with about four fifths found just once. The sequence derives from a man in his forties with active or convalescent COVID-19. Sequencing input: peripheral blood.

The CDR3 is CASSERFGRETQYF. CDR3 DNA sequence: TGTGCCAGCAGTGAACGCTTCGGGAGGGAGACCCAGTACTTC. The chain joins TRBV6-1 to TRBJ2-5; 7 bases align to TRBD2. V trimming: 2 bases; J trimming: 5 bases; junction bases outside the gene matches: 5. Germline V gene sequence: CDR1 MNHNS, CDR2 SASEGT. The CDR3 has 14 residues.